This T cell receptor (beta chain) was sequenced in a study of T cell repertoires in cytomegalovirus infection. Whole-study context: Public TCR beta signatures were indicative of both CMV infection and a matching HLA type. Study-level points and caveats: The ex vivo response showed dominance by HLA-C-restricted CMV-specific TCR beta clonotypes. Adding up the frequency of public TCR beta families identified people who carried CMV plus the relevant HLA.

This clonotype was detected only a few times. Its antigen is not identified. A single record per CDR3 protein comes from TCRdb applying MiXCR to the reads. The sample shows 310,000 or so distinct CDR3 sequences, roughly a sixth of them seen only once. J was trimmed by 1 base and V by 7 bases; bases with no gene match: 6. This CDR3 is built from 15 residues. Germline lookup yields CDR1 MNHEY and CDR2 SVGAGI. The clonotype comes from a human donor in good health (CMV status not recorded). Some clones in this sample may be carry-over from other donors' samples. The genes are TRBV6-5 and TRBJ1-1, with TRBD1 matching over 10 bases. Sequencing used PBMCs. The CDR3 loop is CASKFRTGGNTEAFF. The CDR3 nucleotides are TGTGCCAGCAAGTTTCGGACAGGGGGGAACACTGAAGCTTTCTTT.